This is a list of T cell receptor beta chains from one sample in a study of blood T cell repertoires in COVID-19. Data came from immunoSEQ multiplex PCR; TCRdb stores just in-frame clones and leaves some out. The data hold 100,000 to 150,000 clones, with around 87% observed a single time. Sequences were obtained from peripheral blood. The receptors stem from a man in his 70s with active COVID-19. The CDR3 runs from the conserved cysteine through the conserved F or W. The D gene is left open where the match is weak. Not all rows give a size; the values are once, few, many and, for expanded clones, a class.

clone_size	j_call	v_call	d_call	cdr3_nt	cdr3_aa
NA	TRBJ1-4	TRBV5-1	TRBD1	TGCGCCAGCAGCGGGGGGACAGGCCAGAAAGGAAAACTGTTTTTT	CASSGGTGQKGKLFF
NA	TRBJ2-1	TRBV20-1	NA	TGCAGTGCTAGAACTTACAATGAGCAGTTCTTC	CSARTYNEQFF
NA	TRBJ1-5	TRBV19	NA	TGTGCCAGTAGTATGGGGTCGGGCGGGGGATCTCAGCCCCAGCATTTT	CASSMGSGGGSQPQHF
NA	TRBJ2-1	TRBV7-3	TRBD2	TGTGCCAGCAGCTTTCAAGCGGGAGGGCCTCGAAATGAGCAGTTCTTC	CASSFQAGGPRNEQFF
NA	TRBJ2-2	TRBV9	TRBD2	TGTGCCAGCAGCGTCACGGGAGGAGGCACCGGGGAGCTGTTTTTT	CASSVTGGGTGELFF
NA	TRBJ2-7	TRBV7-9	NA	TGTGCCAGCAGCTCTTACTTACAGGGCCTCGAGCAGTACTTC	CASSSYLQGLEQYF
NA	TRBJ2-7	TRBV12-3/TRBV12-4	TRBD1	TGTGCCAGCAGAACGACAGGGACGAACGAGCAGTACTTC	CASRTTGTNEQYF
NA	TRBJ1-1	TRBV10-2	NA	TGCGCAGGTCGGGTAGGAGTGAACACTGAAGCTTTCTTT	CAGRVGVNTEAFF
NA	TRBJ2-7	TRBV7-6	NA	TGTGCCAGCAGCTTAACCAGGCCAGGTCTTGGAACCTACGAGCAATACTTC	CASSLTRPGLGTYEQYF
NA	TRBJ2-3	TRBV5-1	NA	TGCGCCAGCGGGAAACAGGGTGGGACAGATACGCAGTATTTT	CASGKQGGTDTQYF
few	TRBJ1-1	TRBV30	NA	TGTGCCTGGAGTCTCGACCAGGGATACACTGAAGCTTTCTTT	CAWSLDQGYTEAFF
NA	TRBJ2-3	TRBV15	TRBD2	TGTGCCACCAGCAGAGATTTAGCGGGAGGCCGATATACGCAGTATTTT	CATSRDLAGGRYTQYF
once	TRBJ1-2	TRBV18	NA	TGTGCCAGCTCACCCTTGGGAGCCGCCAACTATGGCTACACCTTC	CASSPLGAANYGYTF
NA	TRBJ2-7	TRBV7-2	NA	TGTGCCAGCAGCTTAGTGGGCGGGAACTACGAGCAGTACTTC	CASSLVGGNYEQYF
NA	TRBJ1-4	TRBV5-4	TRBD1	TGTGCCAGCAGCTTCACAGGGGGGAGAGAAAAACTGTTTTTT	CASSFTGGREKLFF
NA	TRBJ2-7	TRBV4-1	TRBD2	TGCGCCAGCAGCCAAGGGGAGGGCCTGACTAGCCCTGCCTACGAGCAGTACTTC	CASSQGEGLTSPAYEQYF
NA	TRBJ2-3	TRBV9	NA	TGTGCCAGCAGCGTAGTCCCGTCAGATACGCAGTATTTT	CASSVVPSDTQYF
NA	TRBJ1-6	TRBV2	NA	TGTGCCAGCAGTCTTGTTGAACTTTTCTCACCCCTCCACTTT	CASSLVELFSPLHF
NA	TRBJ2-5	TRBV28	NA	TGTGCCAGCAGTGAGACTAGGGGGGGGACCCAGTACTTC	CASSETRGGTQYF
NA	TRBJ2-1	TRBV9	NA	TGTGCCAGCAGACGGGTTGAGGAGACTGAGCAGTTCTTC	CASRRVEETEQFF
NA	TRBJ1-1	TRBV5-1	NA	TGCGCCAGCAGCTTGGCCGCAGGGGTTGGGACTGAAGCTTTCTTT	CASSLAAGVGTEAFF
NA	TRBJ2-3	TRBV7-6	TRBD2	TGTGCCAGCAGCTTGGGACTAGCGGGAGGTCAGGATACGCAGTATTTT	CASSLGLAGGQDTQYF
NA	TRBJ2-7	TRBV6-5	TRBD2	TGTGCCAGCAGCTCCGGGACTAGAGGCGAGCAGTACTTC	CASSSGTRGEQYF
once	TRBJ1-6	TRBV5-1	NA	TGCGCCAGCAGCCCCACGGGGTTTAATTCACCCCTCCACTTT	CASSPTGFNSPLHF
NA	TRBJ2-6	TRBV11-1	NA	TGTGCCAGCAGCCCCAGGGCTTCTTCTGGGGCCAACGTCCTGACTTTC	CASSPRASSGANVLTF
NA	TRBJ2-7	TRBV18	TRBD2	TGTGCCAGCTCACCAGGACTAGCGGGAGTAGGCGAGCAGTACTTC	CASSPGLAGVGEQYF
NA	TRBJ2-1	TRBV6-5	NA	TGTGCCAGCAGTTACTCTGTGGGACAAAGCGGGGATGAGCAGTTCTTC	CASSYSVGQSGDEQFF
NA	TRBJ2-3	TRBV2	NA	TGTGCCAGCAGTTGGATAGGCGGGGGCCCTACAGATACGCAGTATTTT	CASSWIGGGPTDTQYF